The rows below give T cell receptor beta chains drawn from one sample of a study of cytomegalovirus exposure and HLA in healthy donors. Here immunoSEQ multiplex PCR was the method, and the copy in TCRdb shows in-frame clones only, minus some. The sample carries about 150,000 clones, approximately 71% recorded once. The sample taken for sequencing was PBMCs. The receptor set was obtained from a man younger than 35 in good health and CMV-seropositive. The CDR3 runs from the conserved cysteine through the conserved F or W. The D gene is left open where the match is weak. Clone size is not always given. Where it is, it says once, few, many or a class for expanded clones.

cdr3_aa,cdr3_nt,j_call,clone_size,d_call,v_call
CAWSPLDRANEKLFF,TGTGCCTGGAGCCCCTTAGACAGGGCTAATGAAAAACTGTTTTTT,TRBJ1-4,.,TRBD1,TRBV30
CASSQELAGGVQFF,TGTGCCAGCAGCCAAGAGCTAGCGGGAGGTGTGCAGTTCTTC,TRBJ2-1,.,TRBD2,TRBV14
CASSGGQGDNEQFF,TGTGCCAGCAGCGGAGGGCAGGGGGACAATGAGCAGTTCTTC,TRBJ2-1,.,.,TRBV7-9
CASSLGHYEQYF,TGTGCCAGCAGCCTGGGGCACTACGAGCAGTACTTC,TRBJ2-7,.,.,TRBV28
CASSQGGQGINIQYF,TGTGCCAGCAGCCAGGGCGGACAGGGAATAAACATTCAGTACTTC,TRBJ2-4,.,TRBD1,TRBV11-2
CASSQDPGATYEQYF,TGTGCCAGCAGCCAAGATCCTGGAGCCACCTACGAGCAGTACTTC,TRBJ2-7,.,.,TRBV4-2
CASSWRESHYEQYF,TGTGCCAGCAGTTGGCGGGAGTCTCATTACGAGCAGTACTTC,TRBJ2-7,.,TRBD2,TRBV6-5
CASTKGSTNYGYTF,TGTGCCAGCACTAAAGGGAGTACTAACTATGGCTACACCTTC,TRBJ1-2,.,.,TRBV2
CASSQTGSAGANVLTF,TGCGCCAGCAGCCAAACAGGGAGTGCTGGGGCCAACGTCCTGACTTTC,TRBJ2-6,.,.,TRBV4-1
CATSMGIGNQPQHF,TGTGCCACCAGTATGGGCATTGGGAATCAGCCCCAGCATTTT,TRBJ1-5,.,.,TRBV15
CASSLPTANTIYF,TGTGCCAGCAGCCTACCGACAGCAAACACCATATATTTT,TRBJ1-3,.,.,TRBV2
CASSFVGAGQETQYF,TGTGCCAGTAGTTTTGTGGGGGCGGGCCAAGAGACCCAGTACTTC,TRBJ2-5,.,.,TRBV19
CASSTPGLATETQYF,TGTGCCAGCAGCACACCGGGACTAGCGACAGAGACCCAGTACTTC,TRBJ2-5,.,TRBD2,TRBV7-9
CASRSTRTEQFF,TGTGCCAGCAGATCCACTAGGACTGAGCAGTTCTTC,TRBJ2-1,few,.,TRBV6-5
CASSPLEGREGWWEQFF,TGTGCCAGCAGCCCCCTAGAGGGGCGGGAGGGATGGTGGGAGCAGTTCTTC,TRBJ2-1,.,TRBD2,TRBV7-9
CASSHSGLGGREQFF,TGCGCCAGCAGCCATTCGGGACTAGGGGGCCGTGAGCAGTTCTTC,TRBJ2-1,.,.,TRBV5-1